Here is one TCR beta chain with its context. A few counts support this clone. Its recognized antigen is unknown. Per-base quality was not reported, and no clone a single base away is much larger than it. In the ViraFEST assay, PBMC were stimulated with viral peptide pools, and TCR sequencing was then used to find antigen-specific CD4+ T cell clonotypes based on their expansion. After roughly 11 days of culture, CD4+ T cells were isolated with the EasySep CD4+ T cell isolation kit. Each participant got two doses of an mRNA SARS-CoV-2 vaccine, either BNT162b2 or mRNA-1273. None of the healthy vaccine recipients had a prior SARS-CoV-2 infection, which was confirmed by nucleocapsid antibody tests that came back negative both before and after vaccination. A few million PBMC per well were cultured with 10 ug/ml peptides in IMDM containing roughly 5% human AB serum, 10 IU/ml IL-2 and gentamicin. On days 3 and 7, half of the culture medium was replaced with fresh IL-2-containing medium. Unless noted otherwise, every peptide stimulation condition was grown in triplicate wells. PBMC were separated from whole blood using Ficoll-Paque Plus gradient centrifugation and were then either cryopreserved at -140C or used fresh. The overlapping peptide pools covered the spike proteins of SARS-CoV-2 as well as those of the common cold coronaviruses HCoV-NL63, HCoV-OC43 and HCoV-229E. The QIAamp micro DNA kit was used to extract genomic DNA from the cultured CD4+ T cells.

The record originates from a study of vaccination effects on CD4 cells after COVID-19 (dated by TCRdb to 2021 to 2024). A note on the overall study: Across the study, the median time from the second dose to post-vaccine sampling was 72 days (range 14 to 241). A total of nine to ten COVID-19 convalescent patients and several SARS-CoV-2-naive healthy vaccine recipients were included in the full study. Cultures from other donors in the study were sequenced using the Oncomine TCR Beta short-read assay on an Illumina iSeq 100. SARS-CoV-2 spike-specific CD4+ TCR repertoires from before and after mRNA vaccination were compared in COVID-19 convalescent patients and in infection-naive vaccine recipients.

Library preparation used the immunoSEQ multiplex PCR assay. TCR beta CDR3 sequencing was performed on DNA from the cultured, isolated CD4+ T cells. Per the source publication's procedure: The analysis removed non-productive TCR sequences, trimmed reads to the CDR3 region, and retained only CDR3s that were 7 or more amino acids long. The MANAFEST web app was used to identify antigen-specific clonotypes by comparing expansion in peptide wells with expansion in reference cultures. To count as positive, a clone had to show expansion at FDR<0.05 compared with the reference and with all other wells, an odds ratio above 5, and a frequency above 0.1% in two replicate wells. A clonotype was called cross-reactive if it was significantly expanded both in SARS-CoV-2 spike wells and in at least one common cold coronavirus spike condition. CDR3 similarity was assessed by Levenshtein distance using the stringdist R package, and unrooted trees were constructed with ape in R 3.6.1. TCRdb carries this immuneACCESS record with in-frame sequences only. Its versions omit some clonotypes, under half of them owing to an unresolved V gene in the studies checked, with the rest unexplained. For V, J and clone size, that table is used; D and trimming come from the DNA. This sample lists about 31,000 clones; approximately 69% were detected once. Clones ranked in the top ten supply approximately 8.7% of the sample.

The germline V gene (reference sequence) yields SGHNT for CDR1 and YYREEE for CDR2. Trimming costs V 4 bases and J 2 bases, and their ends lie 15 bases apart. The CDR3 measures 15 amino acids from cysteine to phenylalanine. The retained sequence is limited to the CDR3, 45 bases, with the frame set at the first base. Beyond this particular receptor, the publication reports: Only a small number of convalescent patients were included, and no early post-infection timepoints were available, which limited the study. Both infection-induced and vaccine-induced clones contracted markedly at late post-vaccination timepoints, which is consistent with waning T cell responses. Among healthy vaccine recipients, nearly all vaccine-induced clones were SARS-CoV-2 mono-reactive, and just 1 of 255 was cross-reactive with common cold coronaviruses.

This receptor was obtained from a human donor who received a COVID-19 vaccine. The specimen comprised CD4+ T cells from PBMCs cultured with SARS-CoV-2 spike peptides, sampled after COVID-19 vaccination. The sample's cell subset or site label, in plain terms: SARS-CoV-2 spike overlapping peptide pool stimulation. The chain joins TRBV5-4 to TRBJ1-1; tentative D gene TRBD1, with 5 bases matching. In nucleotides, the sequence is TGTGCCAGCAGCAGCTTACAGGTACCCAACACTGAAGCTTTCTTT. This is translated as CASSSLQVPNTEAFF.